The 26 T cell receptor beta chains below all came from one sample that was sequenced in a study of human T cells and chemical hapten exposure. Researchers extracted total RNA from unfractionated whole blood. TCRdb re-derived calls from the 5' RACE reads in MiXCR, one entry per CDR3 protein. The table records roughly 120,000 distinct CDR3 sequences, approximately 20% of them present only once. The receptors come from a human donor in good health.

This clonotype appeared a few times. The CDR3, as DNA: TGTGCCTGGAGAGGCGGGAACAGGTACGAGCAGTACTTC. It translates to CAWRGGNRYEQYF. The V call is TRBV30, the J call TRBJ2-7, with D possibly matching TRBD2 (6 bases). V gave up 3 bases and J gave up 4 bases, with 13 bases separating them. Germline-derived CDR1 and CDR2 are GTSNPN and SVGIG (reference sequence). The CDR3 has 13 amino acids.

This clonotype was picked up many times. The chain employs TRBV9 and TRBJ2-1; possible D gene TRBD1, 6 bases. The V end was cut by 5 bases, the J end by 1 base, with 7 bases between. The CDR3 covers 13 residues. Germline-derived CDR1 and CDR2 are SGDLS and YYNGEE. CDR3 in DNA: TGTGCCAGCAGAGGGGGATCCTACAATGAGCAGTTCTTC. This encodes CASRGGSYNEQFF.

This clonotype was picked up a small number of times. V gene TRBV6-5 combines with J gene TRBJ1-3; the match to TRBD1 covers 7 bases. Unmatched junction bases numbered 2, after V lost 5 bases and J lost 1 base. The CDR3 sequence is 14 residues long. Per the germline V gene, CDR1 is MNHEY and CDR2 is SVGAGI. The CDR3 DNA sequence: TGTGCCAGCAGTCCGGGACAGTCTGGAAACACCATATATTTT. Residues: CASSPGQSGNTIYF.

J is TRBJ2-5 and V is TRBV20-1, with 7 positions matching TRBD2. In germline, CDR1 is DFQATT, CDR2 SNEGSKA (reference sequence). V dropped 6 bases and J dropped 9; count of bases not matched to a gene: 19. The CDR3 has 15 amino acids. Here the CDR3 reads CSAEVAALGRWAQYF. The CDR3 DNA reads TGCAGTGCGGAGGTAGCAGCGCTCGGGAGGTGGGCCCAGTACTTC.

V and J are TRBV2 and TRBJ2-1; either TRBD1 or TRBD2 may supply D (6 bases each). The CDR3 sequence is 14 residues long. The germline V and J ends were trimmed by 6 bases and 4 bases, with 13 bases remaining between them. CDR1 is SNHLY and CDR2 is FYNNEI in the germline V gene. CDR3 coding DNA: TGTGCCAGCAGAGGACTACAGGGATACAATGAGCAGTTCTTC. It yields the protein CASRGLQGYNEQFF.

The sample holds many counts of this clonotype. The V and J genes are TRBV20-1 and TRBJ1-4; TRBD1 agrees at 12 bases. With 7 bases clipped from V and 7 bases from J, the junction kept 10 bases outside the gene matches. Germline V gives CDR1 DFQATT, CDR2 SNEGSKA (reference sequence). CDR3 size: 15 residues. CDR3 nucleotides: TGCAGTGGAACGACACCGGGACAGGGGGCTGAAAAACTGTTTTTT. It is translated as CSGTTPGQGAEKLFF.

The chain is built from TRBV27 and TRBJ1-3; no clear D. The V gene lost 6 bases and the J gene lost 4 bases, with 13 bases spanning the gap. The CDR3 loop spans 14 amino acids. Germline V lookup: CDR1 MNHEY, CDR2 SMNVEV (reference sequence). The CDR3: CASRMTAKGNTIYF. CDR3 sequence (DNA): TGTGCCAGCAGGATGACGGCAAAAGGAAACACCATATATTTT.

For this clonotype: One end of the junction is discordant with germline, which a read error may explain. V usage is TRBV12-3 or TRBV12-4 and J usage is TRBJ1-2, with D unclear. The CDR3 consists of 13 residues. The DNA for the CDR3 is TGTGCCAGCAGTCTAACTGGCGCCTATGGCGACACCTTC. This codes for CASSLTGAYGDTF.

The V and J genes are TRBV4-1 and TRBJ2-3; 8 nucleotides match TRBD1. This CDR3 is built from 16 residues. Germline-derived CDR1 and CDR2 are MGHRA and YSYEKL. V shed 4 bases, J shed 0 bases, and the junction held 6 bases outside the gene matches. CDR3 in amino acids: CASSPVRGRSTDTQYF. In DNA form, the CDR3 reads TGCGCCAGCAGCCCGGTCAGGGGGCGGAGCACAGATACGCAGTATTTT.

The rearrangement links TRBV28 to TRBJ2-3, with TRBD2 matching 12 bases. Germline V gives CDR1 MDHEN, CDR2 SYDVKM. V lost 5 bases and J lost 0; bases outside the gene matches: 3. The CDR3 has 16 residues. Written as DNA, the CDR3 is TGTGCCAGCAGTGGGGGGACTAGCGGGAGCACAGATACGCAGTATTTT. Its protein product is CASSGGTSGSTDTQYF.

This clonotype has a handful of counts. V and J are TRBV12-3 or TRBV12-4 and TRBJ1-6; D not certain. V lost 2 bases, J lost 9 bases, and 11 bases lay in between. The CDR3 is 14 amino acids. The CDR3 nucleotides are TGTGCCAGCAGTTTAATCCAGGACGGTTCACCCCTCCACTTT. It yields the protein CASSLIQDGSPLHF.

Only a few counts were recorded for this clonotype. This chain uses TRBV2 with TRBJ2-7; D unresolved. The V end lost 6 bases, the J end lost 6 bases, and 12 bases lay between the germline ends. The germline gives CDR1 SNHLY, CDR2 FYNNEI. The CDR3 has 12 amino acids. CDR3 residues: CASSEPTREQYF. In DNA, the CDR3 is TGTGCCAGCAGCGAACCGACCCGCGAGCAGTACTTC.

This clonotype was seen a handful of times. The genes are TRBV27 and TRBJ2-3, with D possibly matching TRBD1 (5 bases). V was trimmed by 3 bases and J by 0 bases, leaving 7 bases between them. Per the germline V gene, CDR1 is MNHEY and CDR2 is SMNVEV (reference sequence). This CDR3 is built from 14 residues. CDR3 nucleotide sequence: TGTGCCAGCAGTTTTGGGGCTAGCACAGATACGCAGTATTTT. Protein product: CASSFGASTDTQYF.

The chain carries TRBV20-1 and TRBJ2-2, with TRBD1 identical over 10 bases. J was trimmed by 6 bases and V by 2 bases; bases with no gene match: 6. This CDR3 has 15 amino acids. The germline V gene has CDR1 DFQATT and CDR2 SNEGSKA (reference sequence). The CDR3 loop is CSARWDRGSAGELFF. Here the CDR3 DNA reads TGCAGTGCTAGATGGGACAGGGGATCTGCCGGGGAGCTGTTTTTT.

V usage is TRBV28 and J usage is TRBJ2-3; tentative D call: TRBD1 (5 bases). The CDR3 has 14 residues. Germline-derived CDR1 and CDR2 are MDHEN and SYDVKM. Trimming left V 4 bases short and J 3 bases short, with 11 bases between. The CDR3 reads CASSWGRDTDTQYF. CDR3 bases: TGTGCCAGCAGTTGGGGCAGGGATACAGATACGCAGTATTTT. The full variable domain, with the rest looked up from reference TRBV28 and TRBJ2-3, is DVKVTQSSRYLVKRTGEKVFLECVQDMDHENMFWYRQDPGLGLRLIYFSYDVKMKEKGDIPEGYSVSREKKERFSLILESASTNQTSMYLCASSWGRDTDTQYFGPGTRLTVL.

The rearrangement uses TRBV9 and TRBJ2-3, with 14 bases matching TRBD2. From germline, CDR1 is SGDLS and CDR2 YYNGEE. The CDR3 has 20 residues. With V trimmed by 2 bases and J by 0 bases, 11 bases remained unmatched. The CDR3 coding sequence is TGTGCCAGCAGCGTGCTAGGGGGACTAGCGGGAGCCTCTAGCACAGATACGCAGTATTTT. It codes for CASSVLGGLAGASSTDTQYF. Drawing the rest from reference TRBV9 and TRBJ2-3, the complete variable domain is DSGVTQTPKHLITATGQRVTLRCSPRSGDLSVYWYQQSLDQGLQFLIQYYNGEERAKGNILERFSAQQFPDLHSELNLSSLELGDSALYFCASSVLGGLAGASSTDTQYFGPGTRLTVL.

The rearrangement links TRBV5-5 to TRBJ1-5, with TRBD1 as a possible D gene (5 bases). Germline CDR1 SGHKS, CDR2 YYEKEE (reference sequence). V lost 2 bases and J lost 1, with 10 bases in between. This CDR3 contains 15 residues. The CDR3 here is CASSFSGLSNQPQHF. DNA for the CDR3: TGTGCCAGCAGCTTTTCAGGGTTGAGCAATCAGCCCCAGCATTTT. The full variable domain, with the rest looked up from reference TRBV5-5 and TRBJ1-5, is DAGVTQSPTHLIKTRGQQVTLRCSPISGHKSVSWYQQVLGQGPQFIFQYYEKEERGRGNFPDRFSARQFPNYSSELNVNALLLGDSALYLCASSFSGLSNQPQHFGDGTRLSIL.

This clonotype has only one observation. The germline gene is not matched at one end of the junction; a read error may be the cause. The chain links TRBV7-2 to TRBJ2-2; D call uncertain. The CDR3 is made up of 15 amino acids. The V gene's germline CDR1 is SGHTA and CDR2 FQGNSA. CDR3 loop: CDSSLGHSRTGELFF. For the CDR3, the DNA is TGTGACAGCAGCTTAGGCCACTCCCGGACCGGGGAGCTGTTTTTT.

The chain couples TRBV6-5 to TRBJ2-7; 8 bases are shared with TRBD1. CDR1 is MNHEY and CDR2 is SVGAGI in the germline V gene. CDR3 length: 15 amino acids. V was clipped by 4 bases and J by 5 bases; unmatched bases: 10. The CDR3 region is CASSLSGGERNEQYF. The CDR3 DNA reads as TGTGCCAGCAGTTTATCAGGGGGCGAAAGGAACGAGCAGTACTTC.

This clonotype was picked up a small number of times. The J gene is TRBJ1-5, the V gene TRBV10-3; 9 nucleotides match TRBD1. V trimming: 0 bases; J trimming: 7 bases; junction bases outside the gene matches: 7. The CDR3 runs to 16 residues. CDR1 ENHRY and CDR2 SYGVKD come from the germline V gene. In DNA form, the CDR3 reads TGTGCCATCAGTGAGTCCCGGGACAGGGCGGGACAGCCCCAGCATTTT. This sequence encodes CAISESRDRAGQPQHF.

The V gene is TRBV5-1, the J gene TRBJ1-1; D possibly corresponds to TRBD1 (5 bases). The CDR3 is 15 amino acids. The ends were cut back, 2 bases at V and 1 base at J, with 12 bases in the middle. CDR1 is SGHRS and CDR2 is YFSETQ in the germline V gene. The CDR3 protein is CASSLDRGANTEAFF. The CDR3 DNA sequence: TGCGCCAGCAGCTTAGACCGGGGCGCGAACACTGAAGCTTTCTTT. Full variable domain (missing parts from reference TRBV5-1 and TRBJ1-1): KAGVTQTPRYLIKTRGQQVTLSCSPISGHRSVSWYQQTPGQGLQFLFEYFSETQRNKGNFPGRFSGRQFSNSRSEMNVSTLELGDSALYLCASSLDRGANTEAFFGQGTRLTVV.

The chain recombines TRBV11-1 with TRBJ1-1; D remains unclear. CDR3 length: 12 residues. Germline loops: CDR1 SGHAT, CDR2 FQDESV (reference sequence). V was pared by 5 bases and J by 2 bases, with 6 bases between. The CDR3 DNA is TGTGCCAGCAGCGGGCACAACACTGAAGCTTTCTTT. Translated: CASSGHNTEAFF.

The genes are TRBV6-2 or TRBV6-3 and TRBJ1-2; D is unclear. This CDR3 spans 14 amino acids. Deletions cut 2 bases from V and 4 bases from J, with 11 bases between. CDR1 and CDR2 (germline): MNHEY, SVGEGT. CDR3 amino acids: CASSYPRTVYGYTF. The CDR3 DNA reads TGTGCCAGCAGTTACCCTAGGACGGTCTATGGCTACACCTTC.

This clonotype was recorded a few times. V usage is TRBV4-1 and J usage is TRBJ1-3; no firm D call. The CDR3 consists of 17 residues. Per germline, CDR1 MGHRA and CDR2 YSYEKL. V lost 2 bases and J lost 0, with 14 bases in between. CDR3 in DNA: TGCGCCAGCAGCCAAAGCTACTTACGGAGCTCTGGAAACACCATATATTTT. Translating gives CASSQSYLRSSGNTIYF.

This clonotype was detected a few times. The CDR3 nucleotides read TGTGCCAGCAGTTTGCAGGCCCCTGGGCGCGAGCAGTACTTC. Translation: CASSLQAPGREQYF. The rearrangement joins TRBV12-3 or TRBV12-4 to TRBJ2-7; D remains ambiguous. V was pared by 3 bases and J by 6 bases, with 15 bases between. The CDR3 extends over 14 amino acids.

In its sample, this clonotype was seen a few times. The chain combines TRBV7-2 with TRBJ2-2; 7 bases fit TRBD1. This CDR3 region has 15 residues. V lost 5 bases, J lost 0 bases, and 3 bases stayed unmatched. Germline V lookup: CDR1 SGHTA, CDR2 FQGNSA. The CDR3 nucleotides read TGTGCCAGCAGCCGGGACAGTGCGAACACCGGGGAGCTGTTTTTT. Protein sequence: CASSRDSANTGELFF.